A selection of T cell receptor beta chains follows, all from one sample in a study of response to subunit inactivated influenza vaccine. TCRdb used MiXCR to reprocess the RT-PCR reads, holding one entry per CDR3 protein. In the table there are approximately 490,000 distinct CDR3 sequences, less than 7.5% of which are singletons. Material: PBMCs from blood, obtained roughly 24 months after vaccination. Receptors were obtained from a man aged 50-75 years who received an inactivated influenza vaccine. Both conserved end residues are part of each CDR3. D genes are given only for firm matches. Rows give clone size only sometimes, using once, few, many, or a class for an expanded clone.

D gene,clone size,J gene,V gene,CDR3 DNA,CDR3 protein
NA,few,TRBJ2-5,TRBV12-3/TRBV12-4,TGTGCCAGCAAATCATCACCAGGGATTTCGGAGACCCAGTACTTC,CASKSSPGISETQYF
NA,few,TRBJ2-5,TRBV7-8,TGTGCCAGCAGCTTAGTTTCGGCCTCGGCAATAATCGAAGAGACCCAGTACTTC,CASSLVSASAIIEETQYF
NA,few,TRBJ2-5,TRBV6-2/TRBV6-3,TGTGCCAGCAGTTACGGGGTAGCAGATATGCAAGAGACCCAGTACTTC,CASSYGVADMQETQYF
NA,few,TRBJ1-2,TRBV11-2,TGTGCCAGCAGCTTAGTAGGGGCCCGACAAGATGGCTACACCTTC,CASSLVGARQDGYTF
NA,NA,TRBJ2-1,TRBV28,TGTGCCAGCAGCCCCGTCTACGGGAGTAGGGCTAATGAGCAGTTCTTC,CASSPVYGSRANEQFF
NA,few,TRBJ2-2,TRBV13,TGTGCCAGCAGCTTACAGGGCTCTGCCGGGGAGCTGTTTTTT,CASSLQGSAGELFF
NA,many,TRBJ2-6,TRBV3-1,TGTGCCAGCAGCCAAGCCTCTGGGGCCAACGTCCTGACTTTC,CASSQASGANVLTF
NA,NA,TRBJ2-7,TRBV20-1,TGCAGTGCGCTACGGGGTCGTGGAAACTACGAGCAGTACTTC,CSALRGRGNYEQYF
NA,few,TRBJ2-7,TRBV30,TGTGCCTGGAGTACACGGACAAGAAAGGGCTACGAGCAGTACTTC,CAWSTRTRKGYEQYF
NA,many,TRBJ2-1,TRBV28,TGTGCCAGCAGTTTAATGTACTCCCGAAATGAGCAGTTCTTC,CASSLMYSRNEQFF
NA,few,TRBJ1-6,TRBV2,TGTGCCAGCAGTGACGGCAGCCTAAGTGGCTCCTATAATTCACCCCTCCACTTT,CASSDGSLSGSYNSPLHF
NA,NA,TRBJ2-1,TRBV14,TGTGCCAGCAGCCAAGGTGAGCCCCGATTCAATGAGCAGTTCTTC,CASSQGEPRFNEQFF
NA,few,TRBJ2-7,TRBV3-1,TGTGCCAGCAGCCGACGGCAGGACTCCTACGAGCAGTACTTC,CASSRRQDSYEQYF
NA,NA,TRBJ1-1,TRBV5-1,TGCGCCAGCAGCTCGGGACCGAGCGCTGAAGCTTTCTTT,CASSSGPSAEAFF
NA,NA,TRBJ2-7,TRBV21-1,TGTGCCAGCAGCAAAGCGCGAGACCGCCCCCACTTC,CASSKARDRPHF
NA,many,TRBJ2-7,TRBV20-1,TGCAGTGCTCCGACAGGAGCCTACGAGCAGTACTTC,CSAPTGAYEQYF
NA,few,TRBJ2-2,TRBV12-3/TRBV12-4,TGTGCCAGCAGTTTCGTGACTAGTTTTGCCGGGGAGCTGTTTTTT,CASSFVTSFAGELFF
NA,few,TRBJ2-2,TRBV20-1,TGCAGTGCTAGAGATCTGGGGGGCTCAAGTACCGGGGAGCTGTTTTTT,CSARDLGGSSTGELFF
TRBD1,few,TRBJ2-1,TRBV12-3/TRBV12-4,TGTGCCAGCAGTTTCCGGACAGGGTACAATGAGCAGTTCTTC,CASSFRTGYNEQFF
NA,few,TRBJ2-1,TRBV7-2,TGTGCCAGCAGCTTAGGCAGTGGGGGGCACATAAATGAGCAGTTCTTC,CASSLGSGGHINEQFF
NA,few,TRBJ2-2,TRBV6-2/TRBV6-3,TGTGCCAGCAGTTACGAGGGAGACGGGGAGCTGTTTTTT,CASSYEGDGELFF
TRBD2,few,TRBJ2-3,TRBV27,TGTGCCAGCAGTTTGTCCAGCCGTCTAGCGGGAGAGGCAGATACGCAGTATTTT,CASSLSSRLAGEADTQYF
TRBD1,many,TRBJ1-1,TRBV3-1,TGTGCCAGCAGCCAAGCGCAGGGGGGGACTGAAGCTTTCTTT,CASSQAQGGTEAFF
TRBD2,many,TRBJ2-7,TRBV3-1,TGTGCCAGCAGCCAACTAAGCGGGAGTACCTACGAGCAGTACTTC,CASSQLSGSTYEQYF
NA,many,TRBJ2-5,TRBV7-2,TGTGCCAGCAGCCGACCCGGAGAGACCCAGTACTTC,CASSRPGETQYF
NA,many,TRBJ2-6,TRBV27,TGTGCCAGCAGTCCACTCTCTGGGGCCAACGTCCTGACTTTC,CASSPLSGANVLTF
TRBD1,many,TRBJ2-7,TRBV20-1,TGCAGTGCTAGGGGGGACAGTGAGTTCTACGAGCAGTACTTC,CSARGDSEFYEQYF
NA,once,TRBJ2-7,TRBV28,TGTGCCAGCAGTTTTAGAACAGACTTACCCTACGAGCAGTACTTC,CASSFRTDLPYEQYF